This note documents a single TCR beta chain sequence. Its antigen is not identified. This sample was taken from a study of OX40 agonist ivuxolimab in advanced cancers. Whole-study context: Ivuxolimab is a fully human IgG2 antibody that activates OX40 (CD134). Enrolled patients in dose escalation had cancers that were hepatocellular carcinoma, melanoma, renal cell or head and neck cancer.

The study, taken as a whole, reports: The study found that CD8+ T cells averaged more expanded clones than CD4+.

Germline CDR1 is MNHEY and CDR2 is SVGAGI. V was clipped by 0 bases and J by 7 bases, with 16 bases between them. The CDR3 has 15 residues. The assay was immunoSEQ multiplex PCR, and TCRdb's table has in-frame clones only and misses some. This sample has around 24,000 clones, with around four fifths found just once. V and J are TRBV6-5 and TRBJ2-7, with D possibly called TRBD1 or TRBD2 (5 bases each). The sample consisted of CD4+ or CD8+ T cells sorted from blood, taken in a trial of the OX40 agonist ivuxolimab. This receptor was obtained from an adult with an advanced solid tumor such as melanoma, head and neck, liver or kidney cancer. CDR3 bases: TGTGCCAGCAGTTACTCCGGGACGGGGACCTCGGAGCAGTACTTC. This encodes CASSYSGTGTSEQYF.